This TCR beta chain was sequenced in a study of CD8+CD57+ T cells in acquired aplastic anemia. For sequencing, patients were chosen who had shown expansion of CD8+CD57+ cells by flow cytometry. When blood sampling took place, the patients had received no therapy. The CDR3 totals 13 residues. V lost 0 bases, J lost 15 bases, and 15 bases lay in between. From germline, CDR1 is SGHDT and CDR2 YYEEEE. For CDR3 and TCR beta VDJ profiling, genomic DNA was the template used. From the reads, TCRdb called clonotypes with MiXCR, one entry per CDR3 protein. The sample records 250,000 to 300,000 distinct CDR3 sequences, approximately 58% being singletons. Ten or more counts support this clonotype.

This sequence originates from a human donor with aplastic anemia. V and J are TRBV5-6 and TRBJ2-2; D might be TRBD2 (7 bases). The specimen sequenced was sorted CD4+, CD8+, or CD8+CD57+ T cells (not recorded which) from PBMCs. As DNA, the CDR3 is TGTGCCAGCAGCTTGGCCTCCGGGGGGCAGGTGTTTTTT. Translated: CASSLASGGQVFF.